This T cell receptor (beta chain) originates from a study of blood T cell repertoires in COVID-19. Study-wide context: Some COVID-19 samples were acute and others convalescent; all came from the United States, Italy and Spain. T cells, B-cell-depleted T cells, or PBMCs supplied cDNA or gDNA.

Germline assignment: CDR1 MNHEY and CDR2 SVGAGI. Trimming took 0 bases from V and 7 from J; bases not matched to a gene: 8. CDR3 length: 16 amino acids. This clone is a singleton in its sample. Per the original methods: Reference gene primer amplification yielded estimated nucleated cell counts. Produced via immunoSEQ multiplex PCR; TCRdb's table is partial and in-frame only. V and J calls and clone size follow that table, whereas D and trimming were derived from the DNA. Counted here are around 83,000 clones, around 86% occurring once; the ten biggest clones make up around a quarter. The source is a man aged 50 or older with active or convalescent COVID-19. The rearrangement links TRBV6-5 to TRBJ2-5; 10 bases are a match to TRBD1. The material sequenced was peripheral blood. CDR3 coding DNA: TGTGCCAGCAGTTACTCAGGGACAGGGGAGGGTGGGACCCAGTACTTC. It codes for CASSYSGTGEGGTQYF.